The entry below describes one T cell receptor beta chain. Its target is not known. This record comes from a study of response to subunit inactivated influenza vaccine. Study-level findings and limits: There was a suggestion from the authors that each seasonal influenza vaccination recruits few new T cells.

Each CDR3 protein is one row after TCRdb ran MiXCR on the RT-PCR reads. The sample yields a few hundred thousand distinct CDR3 sequences, around 15% seen once. The V end lost 1 base, the J end lost 5 bases, and 11 bases lay between the germline ends. CDR3 length: 13 residues. The germline gives CDR1 SQVTM, CDR2 ANQGSEA. The clonotype was recovered from a man aged 50 to 59 who received an inactivated influenza vaccine. V and J are TRBV29-1 and TRBJ2-5; D is uncertain. Source: PBMCs from blood, taken roughly 13 days after vaccination. This CDR3 reads CSVEGNVGETQYF. The CDR3 bases are TGCAGCGTTGAAGGGAATGTCGGGGAGACCCAGTACTTC.